This TCR beta chain was sequenced in a study of blood T cells in healthy people across ages. General study points: Across the age range, TCR beta diversity per million T cells fell in a roughly linear way. Donors of long life had a larger count of naive CD4+ cells and greater diversity than aged donors.

Germline assignment: CDR1 MNHEY and CDR2 SMNVEV (reference sequence). With V trimmed by 5 bases and J by 8 bases, 10 bases remained unmatched. The CDR3 totals 16 residues. Total RNA, at least 5.5 micrograms per sample, was extracted from PBMCs. For the second PCR, which ran for roughly 7 to 11 cycles, a sample-barcoded 5' primer and a J-beta primer mix were used. MiXCR was run by TCRdb on the 5' RACE reads, yielding one entry per CDR3 protein. The profile shows over 450,000 distinct CDR3 sequences, around 24% of them singletons. Of note for this clonotype: Its antigen is undetermined.

The same sample was also used in a study of T cells of mothers and their children.

This receptor was taken from a boy aged 5-17 years in good health. What was sequenced was blood. This chain joins TRBV27 and TRBJ2-1; 12 bases fit TRBD1. CDR3 protein: CASSLIGTGGSDEQFF. The CDR3 DNA sequence: TGTGCCAGCAGTCTGATTGGGACAGGGGGCAGCGATGAGCAGTTCTTC.